The 28 T cell receptor delta chains reported below all come from one sample, sequenced in a study of DNA immune sequencing with unique molecular identifiers. A 32-plex genomic DNA assay used primers for all 8 TRDV and 4 TRDJ genes. A 12-nucleotide UMI was added during 3 barcoding PCR cycles before adapter PCR. TCRdb made new clone calls on the multiplex PCR reads using CATT. This sample has about 780 delta-chain clones, with more than 20% found just once. The specimen sequenced was gamma-delta T cells enriched from blood buffy coat, or unenriched PBMCs (not recorded which). The source is a human donor in good health.

As regards this clone: This likely came from a read error, as a far larger clone is one base away. The sample contains more than one DNA sequence encoding this CDR3. This chain connects TRDV2 to TRDJ1, with 9 bases that match TRDD3. Germline CDR1 reads GEAIGNYY; CDR2 reads EKD. The CDR3 extends over 17 amino acids. CDR3 amino acids: CACDTLGDGKYTDKLIF. The CDR3 coding sequence is TGTGCCTGTGACACTCTGGGGGATGGAAAGTACACGGATAAACTCATCTTT.

In this sample, this clone turned up a few times. With a far larger clone one base away, a read error is the likely cause. The chain uses TRDV2 and TRDJ1; 12 nucleotides match TRDD3. V shed 2 bases, J shed 6 bases, and the junction held 9 bases outside the gene matches. Germline CDR1 reads GEAIGNYY; CDR2 reads EKD. The CDR3 has 16 amino acids. The DNA for the CDR3 is TGTGCCTGTGACAAGCTGGGGGATACGCAGGCCAATAAACTCATCTTT. Translation gives CACDKLGDTQANKLIF.

This clone is medium-sized in the sample. The gene calls are TRDV1 and TRDJ1; 12 bases line up with TRDD3. The length of the CDR3 is 22 residues. V lost 1 base and J lost 3; bases outside the gene matches: 21. The germline V gene encodes CDR1 TSWWSYY and CDR2 QGS. In DNA form, the CDR3 reads TGTGCTCTTGGGGAACATAAGTCCCTAAACTGGGGGATACCTGTCGTCGCCGATAAACTCATCTTT. This encodes CALGEHKSLNWGIPVVADKLIF.

This clone was detected a few times. This likely traces to a read error, being one base from a far larger clone. The chain joins TRDV2 to TRDJ3; D might be TRDD3 (5 bases). V lost 0 bases and J lost 0, with 17 bases in between. The CDR3 is made up of 20 amino acids. Germline assignment: CDR1 GEAIGNYY and CDR2 EKD. In DNA, the CDR3 is TGTGCCTGTGACACCTTGGGGACCTCGAACGGCTCCTGGGACACCCGACAGATGTTTTTC. It specifies CACDTLGTSNGSWDTRQMFF.

A note on this clone: The TCRdb protein comes from a much larger clone and disagrees with this DNA's translation at residue 13, likely due to a read error; the protein given here is derived from the DNA. Other DNA sequences in the same sample also yield this CDR3. V gene TRDV2 combines with J gene TRDJ3; the D gene is possibly TRDD3 (5 bases). Germline V CDR1 and CDR2: GEAIGNYY, EKD. The CDR3 covers 20 residues. CDR3: CACDTLGTTNGSRDTRQMFF. The CDR3 coding sequence is TGTGCCTGTGACACCTTGGGGACCACGAACGGCTCCCGGGACACCCGACAGATGTTTTTC.

As concerns this clone: TCRdb records a much larger clone's protein for this DNA, with a difference at residue 3 that likely arises from a read error; the protein given is the translation of the DNA. The chain links TRDV2 to TRDJ1, with 9 bases aligning to TRDD3. Germline lookup yields CDR1 GEAIGNYY and CDR2 EKD. The CDR3 contains 20 residues. This CDR3 is CAGDNLGTGGYRTYTDKLIF. CDR3 sequence (DNA): TGTGCCGGTGATAACCTTGGTACGGGGGGATACCGTACTTACACCGATAAACTCATCTTT.

This clone was counted between two and nine times. The likely explanation is a read error, given a far larger clone one base away. The sample contains more than one DNA sequence encoding this CDR3. The chain recombines TRDV2 with TRDJ1; TRDD3 aligns across 9 bases. Germline V gives CDR1 GEAIGNYY, CDR2 EKD. Losses at the gene ends were 4 bases for V and 0 bases for J; bases not matched to a gene: 20. The length of the CDR3 is 20 residues. The CDR3 DNA follows: TGTGCCTGTGATAACCTTGGCACGGGGGGATACCGTACTTACACCGATAAACTCATCTTT. This encodes CACDNLGTGGYRTYTDKLIF.

This clone was picked up a small number of times. A far larger clone is off by one base, so a read error is likely. The same CDR3 is also encoded by other DNA sequences in this sample. The rearrangement links TRDV2 to TRDJ1, with D unclear. The CDR3 loop spans 15 amino acids. Germline V lookup: CDR1 GEAIGNYY, CDR2 EKD. Written as DNA, the CDR3 is TGTGCCTGCGACACCGCACTGCCGTACACCGATAAACTCATCTTT. Translated: CACDTALPYTDKLIF.

Comment on this clone: This DNA's translation and the protein TCRdb lists, from a much larger clone, do not match at residue 16, likely due to a read error; the protein shown is translated from the DNA. The chain carries TRDV2 and TRDJ1, with TRDD3 identical over 8 bases. CDR1 GEAIGNYY and CDR2 EKD come from the germline V gene. The length of the CDR3 is 20 residues. CDR3 sequence (DNA): TGTGCCTGTGACACCCTGAGGGTTTCTGGGGGACACGAGTACACCAATAAACTCATCTTT. This codes for CACDTLRVSGGHEYTNKLIF.

A note on this clone: This probably arose from a read error, given a far larger clone one base away. This chain connects TRDV2 to TRDJ1, with 11 nucleotides matching TRDD3. With V trimmed by 0 bases and J by 0 bases, 32 bases remained unmatched. From germline, CDR1 is GEAIGNYY and CDR2 EKD. The CDR3 runs 26 residues. As DNA, the CDR3 is TGTGCCTGTGACACCGTAGTACCTACGAAATTTACTGGGGGATATGCAAAGATGGGGGACACCGATAAACTCATCTTT. The encoded protein is CACDTVVPTKFTGGYAKMGDTDKLIF.

This clone counts as large. J is TRDJ1 and V is TRDV1; 13 bases fit TRDD3. This CDR3 spans 19 amino acids. V dropped 5 bases and J dropped 4; count of bases not matched to a gene: 16. Germline V gene lookup returns CDR1 TSWWSYY and CDR2 QGS. CDR3 protein: CALGTILVLGDTRVDKLIF. CDR3 coding DNA: TGTGCTCTTGGGACCATCCTCGTACTGGGGGATACGAGGGTCGATAAACTCATCTTT.

This clone counts as large. This CDR3 is also generated by other DNA sequences in the sample. V and J are TRDV1 and TRDJ1; tentative D call: TRDD2 (5 bases). Trimming left V 4 bases short and J 0 bases short, with 15 bases between. CDR3 length: 16 amino acids. CDR1 is TSWWSYY and CDR2 is QGS in the germline V gene. CDR3 sequence reads: CALGAKHFLYTDKLIF. As DNA, the CDR3 is TGTGCTCTTGGGGCTAAGCATTTCCTTTACACCGATAAACTCATCTTT.

This clone was observed a handful of times. A far larger clone is a single base away, which makes a read error likely. The CDR3 DNA is TGTGCCTGTGACACTCTTCTTTCCGATTATACTGGCAGCCCGTACACCGATAAACTCATCTTT. Its protein product is CACDTLLSDYTGSPYTDKLIF. J is TRDJ1 and V is TRDV2; TRDD3 is a possible D gene (5 bases). CDR1 GEAIGNYY and CDR2 EKD come from the germline V gene. The CDR3 loop spans 21 amino acids. V shed 1 base and J shed 0 bases, with 29 bases lying between them.

This clone is large in the sample. V gene TRDV2 combines with J gene TRDJ1; D is unresolved. Germline V gene data show CDR1 as GEAIGNYY and CDR2 as EKD. The CDR3 consists of 14 residues. Deletions cut 2 bases from V and 0 bases from J, with 9 bases between. CDR3 protein: CACDSLVYTDKLIF. The CDR3 bases are TGTGCCTGTGACAGTCTAGTGTACACCGATAAACTCATCTTT.

Within the sample, this clone is large. This specimen includes other DNA sequences encoding the same CDR3. The chain employs TRAV29/DV5 and TRDJ1; 11 positions match TRDD3. Trimming at V came to 0 bases and at J to 6 bases, leaving 13 bases not matched to a gene. The CDR3 contains 17 residues. CDR1 is NSMFDY, CDR2 ISSIKDK, per germline. As DNA, the CDR3 is TGTGCAGCAAGCGCGCGGGCTGGATGGGGGATACGGTATAAACTCATCTTT. Translation: CAASARAGWGIRYKLIF.

In regard to this clone: Being one base from a much bigger clone, this may be a read error. V gene TRDV2 combines with J gene TRDJ1; D is possibly TRDD3 (6 bases). V lost 0 bases and J 4 bases, leaving 14 bases between the germline ends. Germline V gene data show CDR1 as GEAIGNYY and CDR2 as EKD. The CDR3 spans 15 residues. CDR3: CACDTWGVQSDKLIF. DNA of the CDR3: TGTGCCTGTGACACCTGGGGGGTACAAAGCGATAAACTCATCTTT.

A word on this clone: This likely traces to a read error, being one base from a far larger clone. The chain has TRDV2 and TRDJ1, with 9 bases fitting TRDD3. In germline, CDR1 is GEAIGNYY, CDR2 EKD. There are 17 residues in the CDR3. This chain's CDR3 is CAYDTLGDGKYTDKLIF. Written as DNA, the CDR3 is TGTGCCTATGACACTCTGGGGGATGGAAAGTACACCGATAAACTCATCTTT.

This clone is medium-sized (0.01 to 0.1%) within its sample. The V gene is TRDV1, the J gene TRDJ1; 9 bases are shared with TRDD3. The CDR3 runs 18 residues. V was clipped by 1 base and J by 1 base; unmatched bases: 10. CDR1 TSWWSYY and CDR2 QGS come from the germline V gene. The CDR3 DNA reads TGTGCTCTTGGGGAACCCGTTACTGGGGGAACGGGCACCGATAAACTCATCTTT. Translated: CALGEPVTGGTGTDKLIF.

This clone is termed hyperexpanded. Other DNA sequences from this sample encode an identical CDR3 as well. V and J are TRDV2 and TRDJ1; TRDD3 matches at 8 bases. V gave up 0 bases and J gave up 0 bases; unmatched junction bases: 17. There are 20 residues in the CDR3. CDR1 GEAIGNYY and CDR2 EKD come from the germline V gene. CDR3 bases: TGTGCCTGTGACACCCTGAGGGTTTCTGGGGGACACGAGTACACCGATAAACTCATCTTT. It is translated as CACDTLRVSGGHEYTDKLIF.

By share of the sample, this clone is large (0.1 to 1%). The sample contains more than one DNA sequence encoding this CDR3. The chain has TRDV2 and TRDJ1, with TRDD3 identical over 8 bases. The CDR3 length is 16 residues. Germline assignment: CDR1 GEAIGNYY and CDR2 EKD. J was trimmed by 0 bases and V by 3 bases; bases with no gene match: 8. DNA for the CDR3: TGTGCCTGTGACCTCCTGGGGGACCTTTACACCGATAAACTCATCTTT. Translated, it gives CACDLLGDLYTDKLIF.

On this clone itself: The likely explanation is a read error, given a far larger clone one base away. This same CDR3 is encoded by further DNA sequences in the sample. V gene TRDV2 combines with J gene TRDJ1, with 10 bases aligning to TRDD3. J was trimmed by 3 bases and V by 3 bases; bases with no gene match: 21. The CDR3 totals 20 residues. CDR1 GEAIGNYY and CDR2 EKD come from the germline V gene. The CDR3 reads CACDPVLGDAKGRGPDKLIF. CDR3 nucleotides: TGTGCCTGTGACCCTGTACTGGGGGATGCGAAAGGGAGAGGACCCGATAAACTCATCTTT.

This clone showed up just once. A read error likely explains this, since a far larger clone differs by one base. V gene TRDV1 combines with J gene TRDJ3; maybe TRDD2 (5 bases). Between the trimmed V and J ends, which lost 3 bases and 0 bases, there was a span of 21 bases. The CDR3 is 21 residues long. Germline V gene data show CDR1 as TSWWSYY and CDR2 as QGS. CDR3 protein: CALGDCPTRGFSSWDTRQMFF. CDR3 coding DNA: TGTGCTCTTGGGGATTGCCCTACTCGGGGCTTTAGCTCCTGGGACACCCGACAGATGTTTTTC.

In its sample, this clone is medium-sized (0.01 to 0.1%). V usage is TRDV2 and J usage is TRDJ1, with TRDD3 matching over 11 bases. V gave up 3 bases and J gave up 0 bases; unmatched junction bases: 8. The CDR3 has 17 residues. Germline V gene lookup returns CDR1 GEAIGNYY and CDR2 EKD. The CDR3, as DNA: TGTGCCTGTGACTCGCTGATGGGGGATACGGACACCGATAAACTCATCTTT. Residues: CACDSLMGDTDTDKLIF.

This clone ranks as medium-sized. This chain uses TRDV2 with TRDJ3; 9 bases line up with TRDD3. This CDR3 contains 20 residues. The trim removed 3 bases at V and 0 bases at J, leaving 11 bases unmatched. CDR1 is GEAIGNYY, CDR2 EKD, per germline. The CDR3 is CACDPILGDLSSWDTRQMFF. CDR3 DNA: TGTGCCTGTGACCCCATACTGGGGGACCTAAGCTCCTGGGACACCCGACAGATGTTTTTC.

This clone is classed as large (0.1 to 1%). V usage is TRDV1 and J usage is TRDJ1; 12 nucleotides line up with TRDD3. CDR3 size: 19 residues. Germline V gene data show CDR1 as TSWWSYY and CDR2 as QGS. V lost 4 bases and J lost 6; bases outside the gene matches: 18. CDR3 DNA: TGTGCTCTTGGGGGGCCGCTCCTAGGAGCGCTGGGGGATACGTATAAACTCATCTTT. Translating gives CALGGPLLGALGDTYKLIF.

On this clone: With a far larger clone one base away, a read error is the likely cause. This chain links TRDV2 with TRDJ1; tentatively, D is TRDD3 (5 bases). Germline V gives CDR1 GEAIGNYY, CDR2 EKD. The CDR3 loop spans 18 amino acids. The V end was cut by 0 bases, the J end by 3 bases, with 22 bases between. The CDR3 reads CACDTVSVGSLVPDKLIF. The CDR3, as DNA: TGTGCCTGTGACACCGTATCCGTGGGATCCCTGGTGCCCGATAAACTCATCTTT.

To note about this clone: Given a far larger clone just one base away, this is likely a sequencing read error. Other DNA sequences from this sample encode an identical CDR3 as well. This chain uses TRDV2 with TRDJ1; the match to TRDD3 covers 9 bases. The CDR3 consists of 15 residues. The germline CDR1 and CDR2 sequences are GEAIGNYY and EKD. The junction had 7 bases not matched to a gene; V was cut back by 3 bases and J by 3 bases. The CDR3 DNA follows: TGTGCCTGTGACCCATTGGGGGATAAATCCGATAAACTCATCTTT. Translated, it gives CACDPLGDKSDKLIF.

As for this clone: Given a far larger clone just one base away, this is likely a sequencing read error. This sequence joins TRDV2 and TRDJ1, with a tentative D call TRDD3 (5 bases). There are 21 residues in the CDR3. Between the trimmed V and J ends, which lost 3 bases and 0 bases, there was a span of 31 bases. Germline V gene data show CDR1 as GEAIGNYY and CDR2 as EKD. This CDR3 reads CACDSLLSHYTGSPYTDKLIF. CDR3 sequence (DNA): TGTGCCTGTGACTCTCTTCTTTCCCATTATACTGGCAGCCCGTACACCGATAAACTCATCTTT.